The subject of this entry is one T cell receptor beta chain. Its matching antigen is unknown. These data are taken from a study of T cell responses to AZD1222 COVID-19 vaccine. Notes on the study in general: The number of AZD1222 recipients seropositive at baseline was only five to seven. Variant regions that are unmutated are reportedly the target of nearly half of spike-specific TCRs. After two AZD1222 doses, spike-specific TCR breadth and depth rose versus day 0. Donors in the cohort were predominantly white British and more often female, and clonal diversity was possibly underestimated.

Clones were sequenced by immunoSEQ multiplex PCR, and TCRdb holds only the in-frame ones, with some missing. The table includes just under 20,000 clones, 84% detected once. CDR1 LNHNV and CDR2 YYDKDF come from the germline V gene (reference sequence). Germline trimming cut 3 bases from V and 7 bases from J; bases unmatched to any gene: 15. The CDR3 covers 18 residues. The sample consisted of peripheral blood, taken 28 days after the second AZD1222 dose. The J gene is TRBJ1-4, the V gene TRBV15; 9 nucleotides line up with TRBD1. This sequence originates from an adult who received the AZD1222 COVID-19 vaccine. The CDR3 sequence: CATSSERTGGAISEKLFF. DNA for the CDR3: TGTGCCACCAGCAGCGAGAGAACAGGGGGCGCGATAAGTGAAAAACTGTTTTTT.